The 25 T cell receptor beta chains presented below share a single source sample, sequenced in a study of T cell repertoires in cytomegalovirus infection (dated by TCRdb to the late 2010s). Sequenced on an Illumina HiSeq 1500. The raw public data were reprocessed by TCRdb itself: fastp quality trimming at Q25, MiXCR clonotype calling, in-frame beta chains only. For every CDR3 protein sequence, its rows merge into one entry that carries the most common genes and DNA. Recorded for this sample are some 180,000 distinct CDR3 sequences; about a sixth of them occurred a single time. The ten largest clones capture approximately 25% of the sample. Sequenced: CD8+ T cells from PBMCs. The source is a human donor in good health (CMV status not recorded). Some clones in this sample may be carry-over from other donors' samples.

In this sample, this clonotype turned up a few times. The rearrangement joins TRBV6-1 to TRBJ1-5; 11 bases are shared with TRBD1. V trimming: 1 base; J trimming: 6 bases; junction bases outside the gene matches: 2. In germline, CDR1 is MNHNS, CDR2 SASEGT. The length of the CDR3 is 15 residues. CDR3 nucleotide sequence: TGTGCCAGCAGTGAAGGGACAGGGGGCGCTCAGCCCCAGCATTTT. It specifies CASSEGTGGAQPQHF.

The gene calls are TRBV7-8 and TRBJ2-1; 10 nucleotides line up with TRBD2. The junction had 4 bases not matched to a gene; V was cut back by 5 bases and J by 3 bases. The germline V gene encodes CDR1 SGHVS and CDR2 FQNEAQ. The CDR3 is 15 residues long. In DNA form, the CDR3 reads TGTGCCAGCAGCCAAGCTAGCGGGGGCTACAATGAGCAGTTCTTC. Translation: CASSQASGGYNEQFF.

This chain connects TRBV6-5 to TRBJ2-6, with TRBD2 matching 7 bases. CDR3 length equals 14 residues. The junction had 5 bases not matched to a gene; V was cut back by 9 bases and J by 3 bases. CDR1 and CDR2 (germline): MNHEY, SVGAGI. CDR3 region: CASSGYGGANVLTF. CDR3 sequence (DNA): TGTGCCAGTAGCGGGTATGGTGGGGCCAACGTCCTGACTTTC.

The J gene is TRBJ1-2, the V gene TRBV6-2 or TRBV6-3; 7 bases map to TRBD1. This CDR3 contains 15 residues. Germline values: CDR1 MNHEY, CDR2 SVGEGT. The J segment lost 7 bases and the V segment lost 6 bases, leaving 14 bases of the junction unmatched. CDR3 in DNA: TGTGCCAGCAGCTACAGAGGGGGCTCCAGCGTTGGCTACACCTTC. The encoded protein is CASSYRGGSSVGYTF.

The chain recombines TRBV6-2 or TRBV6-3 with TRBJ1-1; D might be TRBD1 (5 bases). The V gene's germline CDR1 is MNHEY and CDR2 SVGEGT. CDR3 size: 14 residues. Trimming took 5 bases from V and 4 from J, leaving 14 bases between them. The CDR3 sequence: CASSTRQIITEAFF. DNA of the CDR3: TGTGCCAGCAGTACACGACAGATAATCACTGAAGCTTTCTTT.

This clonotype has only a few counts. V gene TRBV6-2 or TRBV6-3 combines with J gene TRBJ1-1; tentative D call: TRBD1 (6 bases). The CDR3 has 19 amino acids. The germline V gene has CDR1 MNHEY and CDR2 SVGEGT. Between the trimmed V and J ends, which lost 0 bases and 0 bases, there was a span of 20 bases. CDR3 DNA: TGTGCCAGCAGTTACTCAATAAGGGACATACCAGACCTGAACACTGAAGCTTTCTTT. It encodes CASSYSIRDIPDLNTEAFF.

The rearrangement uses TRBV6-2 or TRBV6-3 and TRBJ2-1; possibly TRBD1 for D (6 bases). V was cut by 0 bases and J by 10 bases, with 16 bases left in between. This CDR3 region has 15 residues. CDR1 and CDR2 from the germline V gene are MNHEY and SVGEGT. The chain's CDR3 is CASSYSGQILQEQFF. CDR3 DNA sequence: TGTGCCAGCAGTTACTCTGGACAGATACTGCAGGAGCAGTTCTTC.

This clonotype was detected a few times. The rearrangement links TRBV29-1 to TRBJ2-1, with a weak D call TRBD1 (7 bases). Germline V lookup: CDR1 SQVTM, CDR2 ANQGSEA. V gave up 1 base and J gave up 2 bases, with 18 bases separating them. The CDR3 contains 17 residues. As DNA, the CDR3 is TGCAGCGTTGAAGGGGACCCGCGGGACAGAGCCTACAATGAGCAGTTCTTC. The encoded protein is CSVEGDPRDRAYNEQFF.

For the CDR3, the DNA is TGTGCCAGCAGCCCCCCACAGAGCAATGAGCAGTTCTTC. It translates to CASSPPQSNEQFF. V is TRBV7-9 and J is TRBJ2-1; no firm D call. V lost 5 bases to trimming and J lost 6 bases, with 11 bases between them. The germline gives CDR1 SEHNR, CDR2 FQNEAQ (reference sequence). CDR3 size: 13 residues. The complete variable domain, with remaining parts taken from reference TRBV7-9 and TRBJ2-1, reads DTGVSQNPRHKITKRGQNVTFRCDPISEHNRLYWYRQTLGQGPEFLTYFQNEAQLEKSRLLSDRFSAERPKGSFSTLEIQRTEQGDSAMYLCASSPPQSNEQFFGPGTRLTVL.

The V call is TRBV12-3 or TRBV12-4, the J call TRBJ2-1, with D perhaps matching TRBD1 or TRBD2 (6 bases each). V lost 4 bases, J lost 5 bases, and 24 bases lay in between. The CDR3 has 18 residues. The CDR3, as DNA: TGTGCCAGCAGTTCCTCGTTTCCGGGGGCGCTCTTCGACAATGAGCAGTTCTTC. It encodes CASSSSFPGALFDNEQFF.

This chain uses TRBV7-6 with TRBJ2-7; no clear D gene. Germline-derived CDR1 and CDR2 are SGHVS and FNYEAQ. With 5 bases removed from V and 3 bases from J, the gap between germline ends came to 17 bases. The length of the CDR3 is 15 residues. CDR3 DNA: TGTGCCAGCAGCGTCGCGGAGAGGAGTCTCTACGAGCAGTACTTC. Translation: CASSVAERSLYEQYF.

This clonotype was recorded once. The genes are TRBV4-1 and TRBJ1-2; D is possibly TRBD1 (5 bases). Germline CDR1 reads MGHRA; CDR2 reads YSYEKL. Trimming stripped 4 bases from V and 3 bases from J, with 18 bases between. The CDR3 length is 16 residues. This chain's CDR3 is CASSPSGNPLDYGYTF. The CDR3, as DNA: TGCGCCAGCAGCCCTTCAGGGAACCCACTTGACTATGGCTACACCTTC.

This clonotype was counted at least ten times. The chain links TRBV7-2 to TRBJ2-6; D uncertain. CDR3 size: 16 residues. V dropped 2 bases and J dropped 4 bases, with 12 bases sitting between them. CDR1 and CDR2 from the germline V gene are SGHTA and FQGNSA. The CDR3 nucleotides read TGTGCCAGCAGCTTAACCGCCCGTCCAGGGGCCAACGTCCTGACTTTC. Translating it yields CASSLTARPGANVLTF.

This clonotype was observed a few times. CDR3 protein: CASSPRADTDTQYF. The DNA for the CDR3 is TGTGCCAGCAGCCCGCGGGCCGACACAGATACGCAGTATTTT. The chain has TRBV7-6 and TRBJ2-3; tentatively, D is TRBD2 (5 bases). Trimming took 5 bases from V and 2 from J, leaving 11 bases between them. The CDR3 covers 14 residues. CDR1 and CDR2 from the germline V gene are SGHVS and FNYEAQ.

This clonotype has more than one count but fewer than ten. The CDR3 is CASSSLGAGANYGYTF. The CDR3 nucleotides read TGTGCCAGCAGCTCCCTCGGGGCAGGGGCTAACTATGGCTACACCTTC. V and J are TRBV7-2 and TRBJ1-2, with a weak D call TRBD1 (6 bases). Germline V lookup: CDR1 SGHTA, CDR2 FQGNSA. The CDR3 contains 16 residues. Trimming pared 4 bases from V and 0 bases from J, leaving 15 bases between.

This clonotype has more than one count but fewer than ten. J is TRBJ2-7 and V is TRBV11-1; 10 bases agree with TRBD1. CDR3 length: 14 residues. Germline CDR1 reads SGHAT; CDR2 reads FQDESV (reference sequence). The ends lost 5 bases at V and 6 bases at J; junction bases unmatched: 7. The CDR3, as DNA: TGTGCCAGCAGCCCCGGGACAGGGGAGGCCGAGCAGTACTTC. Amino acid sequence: CASSPGTGEAEQYF.

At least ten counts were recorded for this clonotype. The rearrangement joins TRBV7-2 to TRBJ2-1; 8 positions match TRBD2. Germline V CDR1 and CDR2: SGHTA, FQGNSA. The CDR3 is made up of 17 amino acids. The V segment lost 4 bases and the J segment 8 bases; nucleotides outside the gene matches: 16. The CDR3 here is CASSSDVRGTSLDEQFF. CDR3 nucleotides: TGTGCCAGCAGCTCAGACGTTCGAGGGACTAGTCTCGATGAGCAGTTCTTC.

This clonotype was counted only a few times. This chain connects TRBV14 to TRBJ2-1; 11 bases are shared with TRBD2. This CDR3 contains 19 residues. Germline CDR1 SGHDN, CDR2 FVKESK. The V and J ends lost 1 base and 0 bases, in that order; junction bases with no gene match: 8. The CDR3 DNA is TGTGCCAGCAGCCAAGGACCTAGCGGGGGGCTAAGCTCCTACAATGAGCAGTTCTTC. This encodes CASSQGPSGGLSSYNEQFF.

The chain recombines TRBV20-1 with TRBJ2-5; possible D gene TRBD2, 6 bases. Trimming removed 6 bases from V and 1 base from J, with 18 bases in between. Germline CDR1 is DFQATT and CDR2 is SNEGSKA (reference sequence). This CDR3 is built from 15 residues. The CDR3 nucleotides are TGCAGTGCCTTCCACGGGGGAAGGGTCCAAGAGACCCAGTACTTC. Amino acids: CSAFHGGRVQETQYF.

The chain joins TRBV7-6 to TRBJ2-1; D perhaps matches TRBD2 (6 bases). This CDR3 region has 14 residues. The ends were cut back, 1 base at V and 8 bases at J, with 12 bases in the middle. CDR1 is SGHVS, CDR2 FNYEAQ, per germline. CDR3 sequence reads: CASSLGASVHEQFF. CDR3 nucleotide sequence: TGTGCCAGCAGCTTAGGGGCTAGCGTTCATGAGCAGTTCTTC.

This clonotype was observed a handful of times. The CDR3 is CASGTPASTDTQYF. In DNA form, the CDR3 reads TGTGCCAGCGGGACCCCGGCTAGCACAGATACGCAGTATTTT. The V gene is TRBV28, the J gene TRBJ2-3; perhaps D is TRBD1 or TRBD2 (5 bases each). Trimming stripped 8 bases from V and 0 bases from J, with 12 bases between. The CDR3 extends over 14 amino acids. Per germline, CDR1 MDHEN and CDR2 SYDVKM.

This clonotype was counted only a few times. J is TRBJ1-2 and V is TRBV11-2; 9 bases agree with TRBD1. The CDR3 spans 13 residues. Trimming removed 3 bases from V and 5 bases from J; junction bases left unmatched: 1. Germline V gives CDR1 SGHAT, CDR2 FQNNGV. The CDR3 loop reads CASSFGQGYGYTF. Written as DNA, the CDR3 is TGTGCCAGCAGCTTCGGACAGGGGTATGGCTACACCTTC.

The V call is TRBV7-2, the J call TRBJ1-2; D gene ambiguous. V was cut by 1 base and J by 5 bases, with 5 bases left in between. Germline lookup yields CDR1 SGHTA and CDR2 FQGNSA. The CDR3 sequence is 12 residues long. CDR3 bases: TGTGCCAGCAGCTTAGTTGGATATGGCTACACCTTC. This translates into CASSLVGYGYTF.

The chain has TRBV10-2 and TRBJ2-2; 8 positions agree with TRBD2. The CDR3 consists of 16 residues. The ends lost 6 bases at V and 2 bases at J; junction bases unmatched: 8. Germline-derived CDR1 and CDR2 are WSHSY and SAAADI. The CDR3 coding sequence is TGCGCCAGCAGCGCCCCGGGGGGGCTCAACACCGGGGAGCTGTTTTTT. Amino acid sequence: CASSAPGGLNTGELFF.

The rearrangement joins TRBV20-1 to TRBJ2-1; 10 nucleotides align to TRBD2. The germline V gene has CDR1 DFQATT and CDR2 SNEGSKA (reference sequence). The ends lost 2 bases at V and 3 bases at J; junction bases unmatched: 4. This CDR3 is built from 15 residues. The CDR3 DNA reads TGCAGTGCTAGACAACTAGCGGGGAACTACAATGAGCAGTTCTTC. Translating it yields CSARQLAGNYNEQFF.